The sequence of this TCR beta chain was determined in a study of glioma-infiltrating T cells after dendritic cell vaccination. Findings and caveats of the study: Survival was not directly related to TCR clonality in these patients.

With respect to this clone: The antigen remains unidentified.

The table came from immunoSEQ multiplex PCR; TCRdb's copy has only in-frame clones and leaves some out. The sample lists approximately 46,000 clones; about nine tenths were seen once. Time point given: after dendritic cell vaccination, including at tumor progression/relapse. The source of this sequence is a human donor with glioblastoma. The starting material was blood, obtained after dendritic cell vaccination.

The CDR3: CASSAEGYGYTF. The CDR3 coding sequence is TGTGCCAGCAGCGCCGAGGGCTATGGCTACACCTTC. The rearrangement links TRBV9 to TRBJ1-2; D not certain. CDR3 length equals 12 residues. V lost 3 bases and J 4 bases, leaving 7 bases between the germline ends. CDR1 is SGDLS, CDR2 YYNGEE, per germline.